Below, one TCR beta chain is given with its context. This sample stems from a study of radiotherapy plus CTLA-4 blockade in lung cancer. For the study at large: For around 18% of patients, objective responses occurred, and about 33% had disease control.

TCRdb keeps only in-frame clones here, not all; method: immunoSEQ multiplex PCR. The sample holds 45,000 to 55,000 clones; approximately 79% are singletons and the top ten take over 8.5%. The CDR3 sequence is 15 residues long. Per the germline V gene, CDR1 is SGDLS and CDR2 is YYNGEE. V lost 0 bases to trimming and J lost 6 bases; unmatched junction nucleotides: 7. The V call is TRBV9, the J call TRBJ1-2; 8 positions agree with TRBD1. The TCR originated in a human donor with non-small cell lung cancer who had stable disease on radiotherapy plus ipilimumab. This sample comprised peripheral blood, obtained from a patient treated with radiotherapy plus ipilimumab. The CDR3 reads CASSVGGTGSNGYTF. CDR3 nucleotide sequence: TGTGCCAGCAGCGTAGGTGGGACAGGTTCGAATGGCTACACCTTC. Full variable domain (missing parts from reference TRBV9 and TRBJ1-2): DSGVTQTPKHLITATGQRVTLRCSPRSGDLSVYWYQQSLDQGLQFLIQYYNGEERAKGNILERFSAQQFPDLHSELNLSSLELGDSALYFCASSVGGTGSNGYTFGSGTRLTVV.